The entry below gives a single TCR beta chain sequence along with its context. Its target is not known. The entry originates in a study of regulatory T cells in long-lasting Graves disease. Study-level points and caveats: With persistent disease, TRBV28, TRBJ1-2 and TRBJ2-5 were the favored segments. Small sample size may have lowered accuracy.

Library construction for TCR beta used iRepertoire HTBI primers and Arm-PCR of CDR3 regions. MiXCR was run by TCRdb on the multiplex PCR reads, yielding one entry per CDR3 protein. The sample yields around 400,000 distinct CDR3 sequences, roughly a fifth seen once. Time point in this sample: persistent/refractory GD, antithyroid drugs over 5 years with positive TRAb. From PBMCs, RNA was extracted and then used to make the TCR library. Patients hailed from an endocrinology department in Xi'an, China. V shed 0 bases and J shed 1 base, with 9 bases lying between them. From germline, CDR1 is GTSNPN and CDR2 SVGIG (reference sequence). CDR3 size: 14 residues.

The V gene is TRBV30, the J gene TRBJ1-1, with TRBD1 as a possible D gene (5 bases). Source: peripheral blood mononuclear cells (PBMCs), taken when the disease was refractory, from a patient treated with antithyroid drugs. The receptor's source is a female donor with Graves disease. The CDR3 nucleotides read TGTGCCTGGAGTGTACCCGACAGGAACACTGAAGCTTTCTTT. Translating it yields CAWSVPDRNTEAFF.